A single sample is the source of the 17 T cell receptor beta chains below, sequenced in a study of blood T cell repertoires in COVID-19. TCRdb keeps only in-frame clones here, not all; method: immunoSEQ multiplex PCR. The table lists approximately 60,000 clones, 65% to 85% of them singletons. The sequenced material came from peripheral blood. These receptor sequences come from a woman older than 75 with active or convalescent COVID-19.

CDR3 coding DNA: TGTGCCAGCAGCCTAATTCGTTCACCCCTCCACTTT. This encodes CASSLIRSPLHF. This chain connects TRBV3-1 (or the pseudogene TRBV3-2) to TRBJ1-6; D is uncertain. This CDR3 region has 12 residues. The germline CDR1 and CDR2 sequences are LGHDT and YNNKEL (reference sequence). Trimming shortened V by 4 bases and J by 9 bases, and 7 bases separated the two germline ends.

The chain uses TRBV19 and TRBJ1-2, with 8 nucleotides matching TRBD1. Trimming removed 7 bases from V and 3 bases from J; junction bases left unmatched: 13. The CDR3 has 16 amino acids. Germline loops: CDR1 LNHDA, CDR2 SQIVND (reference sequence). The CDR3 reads CASTITAGGEYYGYTF. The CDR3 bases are TGTGCCAGTACTATCACCGCAGGGGGCGAGTACTATGGCTACACCTTC. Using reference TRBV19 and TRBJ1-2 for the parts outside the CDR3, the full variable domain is DGGITQSPKYLFRKEGQNVTLSCEQNLNHDAMYWYRQDPGQGLRLIYYSQIVNDFQKGDIAEGYSVSREKKESFPLTVTSAQKNPTAFYLCASTITAGGEYYGYTFGSGTRLTVV.

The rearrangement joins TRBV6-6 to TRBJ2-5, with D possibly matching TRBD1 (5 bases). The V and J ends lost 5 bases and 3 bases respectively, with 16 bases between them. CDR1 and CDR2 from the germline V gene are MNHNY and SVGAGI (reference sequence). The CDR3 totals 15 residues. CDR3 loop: CASSDRVGAKETQYF. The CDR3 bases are TGTGCCAGCAGTGACCGCGTAGGGGCGAAAGAGACCCAGTACTTC.

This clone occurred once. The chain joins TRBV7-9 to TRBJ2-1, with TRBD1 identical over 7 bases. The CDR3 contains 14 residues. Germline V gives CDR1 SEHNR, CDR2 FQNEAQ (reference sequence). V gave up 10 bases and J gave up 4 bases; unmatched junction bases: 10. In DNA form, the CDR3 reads TGTGCCACCCCAAGACAGGGCCAATACAATGAGCAGTTCTTC. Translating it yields CATPRQGQYNEQFF.

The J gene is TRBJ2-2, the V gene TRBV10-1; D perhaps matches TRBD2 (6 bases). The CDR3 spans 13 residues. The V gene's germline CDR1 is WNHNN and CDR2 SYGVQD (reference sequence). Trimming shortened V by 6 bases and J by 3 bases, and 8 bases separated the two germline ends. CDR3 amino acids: CASRAGDTGELFF. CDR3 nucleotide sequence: TGCGCCAGCAGAGCGGGTGACACCGGGGAGCTGTTTTTT.

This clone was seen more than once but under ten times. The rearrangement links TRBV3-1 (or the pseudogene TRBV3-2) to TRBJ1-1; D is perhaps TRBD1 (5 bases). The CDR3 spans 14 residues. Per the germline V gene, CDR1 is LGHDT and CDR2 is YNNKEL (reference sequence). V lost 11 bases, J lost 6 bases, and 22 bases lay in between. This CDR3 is CASQPGGGYAEAFF. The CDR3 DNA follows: TGTGCCTCACAACCCGGGGGGGGGTACGCTGAAGCTTTCTTT.

The CDR3 is CASAGTAGHLNTEAFF. CDR3 DNA: TGTGCCAGCGCGGGAACTGCGGGGCACTTGAACACTGAAGCTTTCTTT. The chain employs TRBV6-7 and TRBJ1-1, with D possibly being TRBD1 (5 bases). TRBV6-7 is noted as an ORF with a role that remains uncertain. The CDR3 runs 16 residues. V dropped 8 bases and J dropped 0 bases, with 19 bases sitting between them.

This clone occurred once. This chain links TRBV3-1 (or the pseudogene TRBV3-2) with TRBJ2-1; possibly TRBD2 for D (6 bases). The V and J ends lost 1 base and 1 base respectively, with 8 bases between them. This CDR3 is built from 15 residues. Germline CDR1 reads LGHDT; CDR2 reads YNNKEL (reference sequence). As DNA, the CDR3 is TGTGCCAGCAGCCAAGGCGGGGTTTCCTACAATGAGCAGTTCTTC. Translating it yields CASSQGGVSYNEQFF.

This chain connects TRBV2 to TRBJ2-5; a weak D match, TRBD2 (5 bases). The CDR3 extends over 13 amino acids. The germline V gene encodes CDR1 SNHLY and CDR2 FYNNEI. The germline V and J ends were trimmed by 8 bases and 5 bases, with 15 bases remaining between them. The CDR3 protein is CASLGLAGETQYF. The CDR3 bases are TGTGCCAGCCTTGGGCTAGCCGGGGAGACCCAGTACTTC. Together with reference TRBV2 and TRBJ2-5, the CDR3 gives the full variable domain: EPEVTQTPSHQVTQMGQEVILRCVPISNHLYFYWYRQILGQKVEFLVSFYNNEISEKSEIFDDQFSVERPDGSNFTLKIRSTKLEDSAMYFCASLGLAGETQYFGPGTRLLVL.

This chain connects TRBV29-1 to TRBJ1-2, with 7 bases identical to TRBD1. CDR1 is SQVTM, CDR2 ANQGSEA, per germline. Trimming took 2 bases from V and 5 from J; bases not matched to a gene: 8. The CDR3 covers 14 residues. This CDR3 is CSVEKGAMGYGYTF. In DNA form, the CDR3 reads TGCAGCGTTGAAAAGGGGGCGATGGGGTATGGCTACACCTTC.

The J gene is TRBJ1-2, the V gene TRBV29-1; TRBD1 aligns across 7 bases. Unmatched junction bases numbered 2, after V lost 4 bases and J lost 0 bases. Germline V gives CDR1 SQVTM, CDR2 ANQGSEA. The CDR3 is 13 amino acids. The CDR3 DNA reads TGCAGCGTTGGGGACAGAGCTAACTATGGCTACACCTTC. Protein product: CSVGDRANYGYTF.

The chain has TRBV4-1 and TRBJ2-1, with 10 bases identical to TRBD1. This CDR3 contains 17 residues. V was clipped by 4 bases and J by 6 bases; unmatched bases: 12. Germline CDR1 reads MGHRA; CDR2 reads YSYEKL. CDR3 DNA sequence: TGCGCCAGCAGCCGACTCTCTCGGGACAGGGGTGGCAATGAGCAGTTCTTC. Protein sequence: CASSRLSRDRGGNEQFF.

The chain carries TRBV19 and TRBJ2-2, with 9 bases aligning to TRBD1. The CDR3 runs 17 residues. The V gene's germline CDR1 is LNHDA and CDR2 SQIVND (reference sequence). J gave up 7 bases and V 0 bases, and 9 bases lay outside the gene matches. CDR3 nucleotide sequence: TGTGCCAGTAGTATAGATTTGGGGACAGGGTTTTTCGGGGAGCTGTTTTTT. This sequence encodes CASSIDLGTGFFGELFF.

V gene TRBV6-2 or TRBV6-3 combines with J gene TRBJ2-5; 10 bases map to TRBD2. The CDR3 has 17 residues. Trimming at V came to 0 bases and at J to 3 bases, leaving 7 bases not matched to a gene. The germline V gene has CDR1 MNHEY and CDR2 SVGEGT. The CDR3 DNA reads TGTGCCAGCAGTTACTCTCTTGAGCGGGGGGGTAAAGAGACCCAGTACTTC. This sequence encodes CASSYSLERGGKETQYF.

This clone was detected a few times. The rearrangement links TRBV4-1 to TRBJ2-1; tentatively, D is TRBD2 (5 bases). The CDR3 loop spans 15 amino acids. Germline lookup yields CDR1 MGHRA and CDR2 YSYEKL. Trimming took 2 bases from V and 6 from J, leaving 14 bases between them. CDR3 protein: CASSQPWDRGNEQFF. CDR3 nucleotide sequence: TGCGCCAGCAGCCAACCTTGGGATCGGGGCAATGAGCAGTTCTTC.

Here the CDR3 reads CASSSGTAVLYGYTF. In DNA, the CDR3 is TGTGCCAGCAGCTCGGGGACAGCGGTGCTGTATGGCTACACCTTC. The V and J genes are TRBV11-2 and TRBJ1-2; TRBD1 aligns across 7 bases. V shed 4 bases, J shed 5 bases, and the junction held 10 bases outside the gene matches. Germline V gene sequence: CDR1 SGHAT, CDR2 FQNNGV. The CDR3 totals 15 residues.

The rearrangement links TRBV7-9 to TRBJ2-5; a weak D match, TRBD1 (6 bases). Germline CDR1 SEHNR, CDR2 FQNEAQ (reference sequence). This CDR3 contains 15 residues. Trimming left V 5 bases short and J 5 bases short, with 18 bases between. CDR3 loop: CASSLSLSGAETQYF. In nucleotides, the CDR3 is TGTGCCAGCAGCCTATCGTTATCAGGGGCCGAGACCCAGTACTTC.